This T cell receptor beta chain was captured by sequencing in a study of T-cell memory formation after mild COVID-19. About the research overall: TCR clusters were mostly donor specific. Study outcomes and limitations: Still unconfirmed is whether the second-wave clones peaking on day 37 recognized SARS-CoV-2. From day 15 to 85, contracting clones were balanced between CD4 and CD8, whereas later expanders leaned toward CD4+.

TCR alpha and TCR beta cDNA libraries carrying sample barcodes and UMIs came from 5'RACE with constant-segment primers. One entry per CDR3 protein results from TCRdb running MiXCR on the 5' RACE reads. Here the sample spans some 340,000 distinct CDR3 sequences, over 10% being singletons. Trimming left V 5 bases short and J 4 bases short, with 2 bases between. The CDR3 spans 11 residues. This clonotype was counted a few times. What it binds is unknown. The chain links TRBV12-3 or TRBV12-4 to TRBJ2-2; D ambiguous. This clonotype was obtained from a man younger than 35 who had mild COVID-19 (a few samples of this study predate the infection). Cell type and time point are not known. Sequencing used PBMCs or a T cell subset sorted from them (not recorded which). The CDR3 region is CASSATGELFF. The CDR3 DNA follows: TGTGCCAGCAGTGCCACCGGGGAGCTGTTTTTT.